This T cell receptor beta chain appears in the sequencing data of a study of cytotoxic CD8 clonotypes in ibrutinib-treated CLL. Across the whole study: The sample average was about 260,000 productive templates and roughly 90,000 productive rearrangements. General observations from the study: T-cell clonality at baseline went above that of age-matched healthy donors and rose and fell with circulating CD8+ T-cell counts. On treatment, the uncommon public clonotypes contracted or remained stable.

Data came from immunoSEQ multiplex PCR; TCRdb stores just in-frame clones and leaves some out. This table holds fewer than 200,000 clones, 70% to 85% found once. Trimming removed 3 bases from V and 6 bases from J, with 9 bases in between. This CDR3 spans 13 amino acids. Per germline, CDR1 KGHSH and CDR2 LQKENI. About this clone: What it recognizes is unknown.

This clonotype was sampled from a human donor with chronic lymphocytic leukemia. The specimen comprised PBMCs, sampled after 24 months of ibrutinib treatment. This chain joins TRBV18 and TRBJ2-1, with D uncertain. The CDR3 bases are TGTGCCAGCTCACCGGGCTTTCCCAATGAGCAGTTCTTC. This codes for CASSPGFPNEQFF.